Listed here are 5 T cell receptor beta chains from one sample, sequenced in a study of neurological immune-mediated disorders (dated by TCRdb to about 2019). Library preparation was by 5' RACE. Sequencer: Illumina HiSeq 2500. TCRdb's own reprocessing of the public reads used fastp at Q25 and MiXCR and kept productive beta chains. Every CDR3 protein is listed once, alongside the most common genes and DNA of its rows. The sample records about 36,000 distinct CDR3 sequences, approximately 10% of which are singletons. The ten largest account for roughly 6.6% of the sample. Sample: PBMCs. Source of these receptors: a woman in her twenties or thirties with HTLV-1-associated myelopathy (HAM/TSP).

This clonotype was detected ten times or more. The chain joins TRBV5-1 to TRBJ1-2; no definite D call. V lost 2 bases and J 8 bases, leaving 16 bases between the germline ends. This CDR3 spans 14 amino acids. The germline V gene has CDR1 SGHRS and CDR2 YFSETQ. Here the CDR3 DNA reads TGCGCCAGCAGCTTCGAAGGTTCTGTTCGAGGCTACACCTTC. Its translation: CASSFEGSVRGYTF.

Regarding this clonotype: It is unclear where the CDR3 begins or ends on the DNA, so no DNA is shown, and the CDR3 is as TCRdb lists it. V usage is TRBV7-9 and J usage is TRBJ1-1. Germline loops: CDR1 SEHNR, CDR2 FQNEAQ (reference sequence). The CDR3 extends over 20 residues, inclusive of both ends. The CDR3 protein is CASSFYICSARTPFGTEAFF.

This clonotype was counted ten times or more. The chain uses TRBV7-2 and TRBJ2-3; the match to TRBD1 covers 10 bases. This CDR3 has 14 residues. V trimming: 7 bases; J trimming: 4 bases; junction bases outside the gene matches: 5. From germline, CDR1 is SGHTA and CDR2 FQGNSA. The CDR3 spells CASTRDRGSDTQYF. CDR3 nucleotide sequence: TGTGCCAGCACCCGGGACAGGGGTTCAGATACGCAGTATTTT. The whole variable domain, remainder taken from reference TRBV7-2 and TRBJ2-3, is GAGVSQSPSNKVTEKGKDVELRCDPISGHTALYWYRQSLGQGLEFLIYFQGNSAPDKSGLPSDRFSAERTGGSVSTLTIQRTQQEDSAVYLCASTRDRGSDTQYFGPGTRLTVL.

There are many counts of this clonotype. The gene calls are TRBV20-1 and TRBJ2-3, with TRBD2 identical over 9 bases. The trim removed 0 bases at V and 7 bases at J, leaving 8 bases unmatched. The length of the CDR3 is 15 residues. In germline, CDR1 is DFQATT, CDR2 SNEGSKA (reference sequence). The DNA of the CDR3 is TGCAGTGCTAGAGAAGGGCGGGGGGGCCTTAATACGCAGTATTTT. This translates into CSAREGRGGLNTQYF.

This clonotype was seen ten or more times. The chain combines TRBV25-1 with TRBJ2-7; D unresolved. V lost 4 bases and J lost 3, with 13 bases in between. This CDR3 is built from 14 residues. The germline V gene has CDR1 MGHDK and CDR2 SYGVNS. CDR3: CASSAFPYSYEQYF. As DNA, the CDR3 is TGTGCCAGCAGTGCCTTCCCGTACAGCTACGAGCAGTACTTC.